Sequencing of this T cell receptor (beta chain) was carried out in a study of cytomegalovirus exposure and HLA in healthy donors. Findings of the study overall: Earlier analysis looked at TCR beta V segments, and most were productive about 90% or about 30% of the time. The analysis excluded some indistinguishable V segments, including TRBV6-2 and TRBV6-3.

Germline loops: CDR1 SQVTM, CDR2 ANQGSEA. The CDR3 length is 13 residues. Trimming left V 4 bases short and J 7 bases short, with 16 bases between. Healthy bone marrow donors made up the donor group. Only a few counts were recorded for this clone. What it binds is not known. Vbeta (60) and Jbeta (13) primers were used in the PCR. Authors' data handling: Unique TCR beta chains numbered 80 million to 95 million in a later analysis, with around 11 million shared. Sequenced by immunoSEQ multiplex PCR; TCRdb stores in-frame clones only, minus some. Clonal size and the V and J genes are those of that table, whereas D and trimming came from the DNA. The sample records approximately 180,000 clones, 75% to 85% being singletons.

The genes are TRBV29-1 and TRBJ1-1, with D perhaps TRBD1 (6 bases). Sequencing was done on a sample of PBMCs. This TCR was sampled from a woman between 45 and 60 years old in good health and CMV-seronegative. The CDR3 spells CSVVQGWSGEAFF. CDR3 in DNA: TGCAGCGTTGTTCAGGGGTGGAGTGGTGAAGCTTTCTTT. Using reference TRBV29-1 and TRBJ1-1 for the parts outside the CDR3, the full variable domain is SAVISQKPSRDICQRGTSLTIQCQVDSQVTMMFWYRQQPGQSLTLIATANQGSEATYESGFVIDKFPISRPNLTFSTLTVSNMSPEDSSIYLCSVVQGWSGEAFFGQGTRLTVV.